This T cell receptor beta chain was sequenced for a study of blood T cell repertoires in COVID-19. In the source study's methods: Quantification of nucleated cells was approximated via reference gene primer amplification. Profiled with immunoSEQ multiplex PCR; TCRdb holds only in-frame clones, not every one. V, J and clone size are those of that table, while D and trimming were read from the DNA. The sample lists tens of thousands of clones; around 93% were seen once. The ends were cut back, 5 bases at V and 5 bases at J, with 13 bases in the middle. This CDR3 has 13 amino acids. Looked up from germline, CDR1 is SGHDT and CDR2 is YYEEEE.

The origin of this receptor is a woman between 25 and 40 years old in a cohort sampled during active COVID-19. Sequencing input: peripheral blood. This chain links TRBV5-6 with TRBJ1-1; D possibly corresponds to TRBD1 (5 bases). CDR3 nucleotides: TGTGCCAGCAGTATACATCCAGGGACTGAAGCTTTCTTT. Its protein is CASSIHPGTEAFF.